This T cell receptor beta chain stems from a study of shared clonotypes between healthy human individuals. Overall study: Each donor had three CD4 naive, three CD4 memory, two CD8 naive and one CD8 memory plate. General observations from the study: Some clonotypes were shared by all four sorted-subset donors, while others were not shared. The non-shared ones had lower generation probabilities than the shared ones.

Assay: immunoSEQ multiplex PCR; the TCRdb copy retains only in-frame clones and omits some. The repertoire holds about 2.4 million clones, with over 85% as singletons. CDR3 size: 16 residues. Per germline, CDR1 MNHEY and CDR2 SVGAGI. Trimming took 4 bases from V and 0 from J; bases not matched to a gene: 5. The donors, healthy adults who were HIV-negative, had experienced no recent acute infections or vaccinations. Splitting the CD4+ cells yielded a CD45RA+ naive subset and a CD45RA-negative memory subset. On this clone itself: Its antigen is not identified.

Sample: naive CD4+ T cells from PBMCs. Subset meaning: CD45RA+ positively selected. The clonotype was recovered from a man aged 18-30 years in good health. Some clones in this sample may be carry-over from other donors' samples. This chain joins TRBV6-5 and TRBJ2-7, with 11 bases lining up with TRBD2. CDR3 bases: TGTGCCAGCAGTTCGTTAGCGGGAGGGAGCTCCTACGAGCAGTACTTC. Translating it yields CASSSLAGGSSYEQYF.